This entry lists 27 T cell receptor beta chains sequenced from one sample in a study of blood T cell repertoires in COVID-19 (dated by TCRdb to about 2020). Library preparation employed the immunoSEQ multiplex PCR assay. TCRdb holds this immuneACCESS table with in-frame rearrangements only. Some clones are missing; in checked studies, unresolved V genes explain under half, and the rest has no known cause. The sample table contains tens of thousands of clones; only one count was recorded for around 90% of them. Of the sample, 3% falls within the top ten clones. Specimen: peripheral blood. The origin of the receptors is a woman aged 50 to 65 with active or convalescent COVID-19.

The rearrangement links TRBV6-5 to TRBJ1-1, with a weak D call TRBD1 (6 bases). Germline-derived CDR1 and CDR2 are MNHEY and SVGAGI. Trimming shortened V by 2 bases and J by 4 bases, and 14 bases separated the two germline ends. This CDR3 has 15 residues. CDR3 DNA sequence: TGTGCCAGCAGTTACAACAGGGTTGGGGGCACTGAAGCTTTCTTT. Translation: CASSYNRVGGTEAFF.

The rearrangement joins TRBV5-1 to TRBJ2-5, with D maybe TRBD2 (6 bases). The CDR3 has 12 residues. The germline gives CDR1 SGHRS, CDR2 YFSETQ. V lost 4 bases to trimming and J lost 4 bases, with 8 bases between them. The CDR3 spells CASSPGAETQYF. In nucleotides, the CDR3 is TGCGCCAGCAGCCCGGGAGCAGAGACCCAGTACTTC.

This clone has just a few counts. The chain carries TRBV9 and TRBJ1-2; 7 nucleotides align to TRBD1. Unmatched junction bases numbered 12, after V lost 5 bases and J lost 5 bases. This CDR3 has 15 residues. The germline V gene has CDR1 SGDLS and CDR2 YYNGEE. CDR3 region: CASSTRGELRYGYTF. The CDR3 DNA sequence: TGTGCCAGCAGTACCAGGGGGGAACTGAGGTATGGCTACACCTTC. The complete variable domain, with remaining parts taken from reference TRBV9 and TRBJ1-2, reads DSGVTQTPKHLITATGQRVTLRCSPRSGDLSVYWYQQSLDQGLQFLIQYYNGEERAKGNILERFSAQQFPDLHSELNLSSLELGDSALYFCASSTRGELRYGYTFGSGTRLTVV.

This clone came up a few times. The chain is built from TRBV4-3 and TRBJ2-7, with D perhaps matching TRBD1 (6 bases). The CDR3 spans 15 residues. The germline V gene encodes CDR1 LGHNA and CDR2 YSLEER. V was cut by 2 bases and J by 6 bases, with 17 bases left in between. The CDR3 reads CASSQQTGEGSEQYF. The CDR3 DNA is TGCGCCAGCAGCCAACAGACAGGAGAAGGATCCGAGCAGTACTTC.

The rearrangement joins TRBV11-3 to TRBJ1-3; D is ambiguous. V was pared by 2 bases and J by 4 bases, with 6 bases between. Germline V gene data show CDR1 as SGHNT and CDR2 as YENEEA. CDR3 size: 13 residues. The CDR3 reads CASSLFYGNTIYF. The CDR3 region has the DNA TGTGCCAGCAGCTTATTCTACGGAAACACCATATATTTT.

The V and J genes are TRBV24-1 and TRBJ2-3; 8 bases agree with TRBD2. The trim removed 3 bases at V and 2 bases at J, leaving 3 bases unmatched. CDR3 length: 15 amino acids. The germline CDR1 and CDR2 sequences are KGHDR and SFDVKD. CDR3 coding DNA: TGTGCCACCAGTGATAGCGGGGGAACCACAGATACGCAGTATTTT. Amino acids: CATSDSGGTTDTQYF.

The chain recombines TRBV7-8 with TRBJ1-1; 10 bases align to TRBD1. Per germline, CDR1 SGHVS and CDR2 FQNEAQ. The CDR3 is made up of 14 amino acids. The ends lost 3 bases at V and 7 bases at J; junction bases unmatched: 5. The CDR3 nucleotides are TGTGCCAGCAGCTTCGGGGACAGGGGTGGTGAAGCTTTCTTT. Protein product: CASSFGDRGGEAFF.

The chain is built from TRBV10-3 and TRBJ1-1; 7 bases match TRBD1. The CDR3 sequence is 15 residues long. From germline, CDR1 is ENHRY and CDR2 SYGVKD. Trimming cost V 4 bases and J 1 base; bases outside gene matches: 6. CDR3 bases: TGTGCCATCAGTGTTGACAGGGAACGGAACACTGAAGCTTTCTTT. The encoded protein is CAISVDRERNTEAFF.

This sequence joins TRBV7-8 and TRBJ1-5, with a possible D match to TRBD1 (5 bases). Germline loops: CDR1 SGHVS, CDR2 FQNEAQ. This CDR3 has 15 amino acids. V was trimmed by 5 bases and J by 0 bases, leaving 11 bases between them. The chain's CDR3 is CASSTVGGSNQPQHF. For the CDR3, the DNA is TGTGCCAGCAGCACCGTGGGGGGTAGCAATCAGCCCCAGCATTTT.

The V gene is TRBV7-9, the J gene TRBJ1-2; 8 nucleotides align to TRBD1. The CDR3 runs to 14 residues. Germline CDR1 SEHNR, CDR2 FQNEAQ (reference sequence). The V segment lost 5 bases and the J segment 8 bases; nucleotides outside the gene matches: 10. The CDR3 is CASSKSPTGEGYTF. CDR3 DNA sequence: TGTGCCAGCAGCAAAAGTCCGACAGGGGAGGGCTACACCTTC.

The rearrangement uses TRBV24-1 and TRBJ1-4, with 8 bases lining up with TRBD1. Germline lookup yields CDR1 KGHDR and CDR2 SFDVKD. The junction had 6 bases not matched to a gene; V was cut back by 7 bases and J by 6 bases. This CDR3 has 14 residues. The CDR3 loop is CATSPGQEDEKLFF. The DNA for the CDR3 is TGTGCCACCAGCCCGGGACAGGAGGATGAAAAACTGTTTTTT.

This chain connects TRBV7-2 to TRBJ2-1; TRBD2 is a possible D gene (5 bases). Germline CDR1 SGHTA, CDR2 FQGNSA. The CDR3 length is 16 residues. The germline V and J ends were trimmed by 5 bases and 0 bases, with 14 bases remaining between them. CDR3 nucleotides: TGTGCCAGCAGCCCCCAAGCGGCCCACTCCTACAATGAGCAGTTCTTC. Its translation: CASSPQAAHSYNEQFF. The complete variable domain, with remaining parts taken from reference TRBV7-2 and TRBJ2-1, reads GAGVSQSPSNKVTEKGKDVELRCDPISGHTALYWYRQSLGQGLEFLIYFQGNSAPDKSGLPSDRFSAERTGGSVSTLTIQRTQQEDSAVYLCASSPQAAHSYNEQFFGPGTRLTVL.

This CDR3 reads CASSRYGAVGTEAFF. In DNA form, the CDR3 reads TGTGCCAGCAGCAGATATGGGGCCGTGGGCACTGAAGCTTTCTTT. The rearrangement uses TRBV9 and TRBJ1-1; possible D gene TRBD1, 5 bases. Trimming took off 4 bases at V and 4 bases at J, with 17 bases between the two ends. The germline V gene encodes CDR1 SGDLS and CDR2 YYNGEE. This CDR3 region has 15 residues.

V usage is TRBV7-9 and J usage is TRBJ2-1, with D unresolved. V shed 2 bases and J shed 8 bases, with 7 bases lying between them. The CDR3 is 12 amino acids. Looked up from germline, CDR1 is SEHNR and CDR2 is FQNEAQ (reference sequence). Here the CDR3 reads CASSLRVHEQFF. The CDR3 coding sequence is TGTGCCAGCAGCTTAAGAGTCCATGAGCAGTTCTTC.

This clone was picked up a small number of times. CDR3 residues: CATSDPRGGSYNEQFF. The CDR3 DNA reads as TGTGCCACCAGTGATCCGCGGGGTGGCTCCTACAATGAGCAGTTCTTC. The chain recombines TRBV24-1 with TRBJ2-1, with D tentatively TRBD2 (6 bases). Trimming removed 3 bases from V and 0 bases from J, with 11 bases in between. CDR3 length: 16 amino acids. Germline V gene lookup returns CDR1 KGHDR and CDR2 SFDVKD.

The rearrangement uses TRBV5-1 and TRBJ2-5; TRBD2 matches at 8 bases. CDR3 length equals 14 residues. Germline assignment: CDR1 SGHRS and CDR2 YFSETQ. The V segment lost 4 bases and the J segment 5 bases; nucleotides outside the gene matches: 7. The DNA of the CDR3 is TGCGCCAGCAGCGTAACGGGGGGGCTGGAGACCCAGTACTTC. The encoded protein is CASSVTGGLETQYF. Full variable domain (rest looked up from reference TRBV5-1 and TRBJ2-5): KAGVTQTPRYLIKTRGQQVTLSCSPISGHRSVSWYQQTPGQGLQFLFEYFSETQRNKGNFPGRFSGRQFSNSRSEMNVSTLELGDSALYLCASSVTGGLETQYFGPGTRLLVL.

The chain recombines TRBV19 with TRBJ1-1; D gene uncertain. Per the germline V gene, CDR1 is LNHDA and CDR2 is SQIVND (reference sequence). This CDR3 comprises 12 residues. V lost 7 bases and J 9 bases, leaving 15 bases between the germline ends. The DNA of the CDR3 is TGTGCCAGTAAAGTTAGAGGAGCCAAAGCTTTCTTT. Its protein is CASKVRGAKAFF.

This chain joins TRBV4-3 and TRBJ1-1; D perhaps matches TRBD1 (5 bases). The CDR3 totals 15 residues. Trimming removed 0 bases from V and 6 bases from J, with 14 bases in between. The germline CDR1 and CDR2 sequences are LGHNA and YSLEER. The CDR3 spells CASSQDLRRDAEAFF. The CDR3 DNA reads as TGCGCCAGCAGCCAAGATCTTAGGAGGGACGCTGAAGCTTTCTTT.

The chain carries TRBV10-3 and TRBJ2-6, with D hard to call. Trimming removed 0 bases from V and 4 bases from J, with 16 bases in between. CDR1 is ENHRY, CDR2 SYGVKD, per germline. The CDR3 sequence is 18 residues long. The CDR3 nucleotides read TGTGCCATCAGTGAGTCGAAGCTTAGTAAAGCCGGGGCCAACGTCCTGACTTTC. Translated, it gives CAISESKLSKAGANVLTF.

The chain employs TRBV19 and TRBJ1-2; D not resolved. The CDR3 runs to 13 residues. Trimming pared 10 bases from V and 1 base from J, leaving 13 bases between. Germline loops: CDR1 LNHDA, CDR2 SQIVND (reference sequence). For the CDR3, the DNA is TGTGCCACAGAACCCGGGAGTAACTATGGCTACACCTTC. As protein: CATEPGSNYGYTF. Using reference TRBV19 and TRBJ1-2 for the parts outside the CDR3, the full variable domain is DGGITQSPKYLFRKEGQNVTLSCEQNLNHDAMYWYRQDPGQGLRLIYYSQIVNDFQKGDIAEGYSVSREKKESFPLTVTSAQKNPTAFYLCATEPGSNYGYTFGSGTRLTVV.

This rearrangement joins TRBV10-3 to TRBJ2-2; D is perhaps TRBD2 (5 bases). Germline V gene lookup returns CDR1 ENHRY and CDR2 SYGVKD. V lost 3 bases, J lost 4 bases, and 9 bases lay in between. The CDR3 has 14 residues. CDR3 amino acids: CAISEGRGTGELFF. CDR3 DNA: TGTGCCATCAGTGAAGGCCGGGGCACCGGGGAGCTGTTTTTT.

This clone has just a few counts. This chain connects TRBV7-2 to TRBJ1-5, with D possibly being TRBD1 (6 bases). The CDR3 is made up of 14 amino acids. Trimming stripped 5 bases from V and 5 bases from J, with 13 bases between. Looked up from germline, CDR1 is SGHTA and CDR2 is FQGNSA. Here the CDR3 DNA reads TGTGCCAGCAGCAGCACAGGGTGGGATCAGCCCCAGCATTTT. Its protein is CASSSTGWDQPQHF.

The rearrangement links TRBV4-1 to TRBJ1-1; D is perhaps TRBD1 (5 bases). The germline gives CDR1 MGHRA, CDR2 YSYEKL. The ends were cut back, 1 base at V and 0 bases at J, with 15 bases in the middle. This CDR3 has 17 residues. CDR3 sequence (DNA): TGCGCCAGCAGCCAAGTAGGCCCAGGGAGGATGAACACTGAAGCTTTCTTT. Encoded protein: CASSQVGPGRMNTEAFF.

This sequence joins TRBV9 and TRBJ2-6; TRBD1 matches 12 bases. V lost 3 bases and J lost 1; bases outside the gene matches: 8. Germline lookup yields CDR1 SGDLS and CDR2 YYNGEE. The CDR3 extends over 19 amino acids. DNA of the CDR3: TGTGCCAGCAGCGCGACCGGGACAGGGGGCGCGTCTGGGGCCAACGTCCTGACTTTC. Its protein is CASSATGTGGASGANVLTF.

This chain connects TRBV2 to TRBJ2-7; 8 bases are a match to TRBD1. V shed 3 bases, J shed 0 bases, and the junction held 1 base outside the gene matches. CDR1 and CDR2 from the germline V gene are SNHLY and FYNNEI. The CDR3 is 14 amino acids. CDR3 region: CASSEGTGSYEQYF. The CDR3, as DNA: TGTGCCAGCAGTGAGGGGACAGGCTCCTACGAGCAGTACTTC.

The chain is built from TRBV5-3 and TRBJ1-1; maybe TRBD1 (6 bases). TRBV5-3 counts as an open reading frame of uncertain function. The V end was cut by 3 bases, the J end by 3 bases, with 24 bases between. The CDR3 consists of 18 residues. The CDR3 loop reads CARSYPSGHSFWDTEAFF. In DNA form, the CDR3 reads TGTGCCAGAAGCTACCCCTCGGGACACTCTTTTTGGGACACTGAAGCTTTCTTT.

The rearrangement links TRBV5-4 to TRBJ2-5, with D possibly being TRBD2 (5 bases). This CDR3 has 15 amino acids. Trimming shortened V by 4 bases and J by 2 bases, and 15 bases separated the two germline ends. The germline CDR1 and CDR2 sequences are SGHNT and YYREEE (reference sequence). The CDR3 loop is CASSVGAGLQETQYF. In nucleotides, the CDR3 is TGTGCCAGCAGCGTAGGCGCGGGTCTACAAGAGACCCAGTACTTC.